Shown below are 7 T cell receptor beta chains from a single sample sequenced in a study of immune cell composition in non-small cell lung cancer. The protocol was immunoSEQ multiplex PCR, while the TCRdb copy is restricted to in-frame clones and leaves out a portion. The repertoire holds about 6,600 clones, about 83% seen once, with approximately 15% in the top ten. Sequencing was done on a sample of lung tumor tissue. These receptors came from a human donor with non-small cell lung cancer.

V is TRBV9 and J is TRBJ2-1; 9 nucleotides align to TRBD2. The CDR3 length is 15 residues. V was clipped by 2 bases and J by 2 bases; unmatched bases: 2. Germline V gives CDR1 SGDLS, CDR2 YYNGEE. The CDR3 region is CASSVSGRAYNEQFF. CDR3 sequence (DNA): TGTGCCAGCAGCGTTAGCGGGAGAGCCTACAATGAGCAGTTCTTC.

This chain connects TRBV28 to TRBJ2-5; 7 bases agree with TRBD1. The length of the CDR3 is 18 residues. With V trimmed by 7 bases and J by 4 bases, 21 bases remained unmatched. Germline V CDR1 and CDR2: MDHEN, SYDVKM. In nucleotides, the CDR3 is TGTGCCAGCATCCTACGACGGGACAGCCAAATTGCCTCAGAGACCCAGTACTTC. Translating it yields CASILRRDSQIASETQYF. The full variable domain, in which reference TRBV28 and TRBJ2-5 provide the parts outside the CDR3, is DVKVTQSSRYLVKRTGEKVFLECVQDMDHENMFWYRQDPGLGLRLIYFSYDVKMKEKGDIPEGYSVSREKKERFSLILESASTNQTSMYLCASILRRDSQIASETQYFGPGTRLLVL.

The chain is built from TRBV27 and TRBJ2-1; 11 bases are shared with TRBD2. Germline CDR1 is MNHEY and CDR2 is SMNVEV (reference sequence). V lost 10 bases, J lost 9 bases, and 11 bases stayed unmatched. The CDR3 is 14 residues long. CDR3: CATALAGGLGEQFF. The CDR3 DNA reads as TGTGCCACTGCGCTAGCGGGAGGACTCGGTGAGCAGTTCTTC.

This clone was seen a single time. The V gene is TRBV18, the J gene TRBJ2-2; 14 positions agree with TRBD2. Germline CDR1 KGHSH, CDR2 LQKENI. V was clipped by 3 bases and J by 5 bases; unmatched bases: 2. The CDR3 contains 16 residues. CDR3 region: CASSPGLAGVTGELFF. CDR3 DNA sequence: TGTGCCAGCTCACCGGGACTAGCGGGAGTTACCGGGGAGCTGTTTTTT.

This chain connects TRBV15 to TRBJ2-7; 9 nucleotides line up with TRBD1. Germline CDR1 LNHNV, CDR2 YYDKDF (reference sequence). The V gene end was trimmed by 2 bases and the J gene end by 7 bases; junction bases not matched to a gene: 12. The CDR3 loop spans 16 amino acids. The CDR3 coding sequence is TGTGCCACCAGCAGACCCCCGGGGACAGGGCATGGGGAGCAGTACTTC. Translated: CATSRPPGTGHGEQYF.

The V and J genes are TRBV28 and TRBJ1-2; 9 bases are a match to TRBD1. The V gene's germline CDR1 is MDHEN and CDR2 SYDVKM. Losses at the gene ends were 7 bases for V and 9 bases for J; bases not matched to a gene: 15. The CDR3 is 15 amino acids. Here the CDR3 reads CASTVPGDRAQSYTF. The DNA for the CDR3 is TGTGCCAGCACCGTCCCGGGGGACAGGGCCCAGAGCTACACCTTC.

The chain joins TRBV27 to TRBJ2-7; D not certain. CDR3 size: 15 residues. Trimming removed 4 bases at V and 3 bases at J, with 16 bases between. Per germline, CDR1 MNHEY and CDR2 SMNVEV (reference sequence). CDR3 nucleotide sequence: TGTGCCAGCAGTTCCCAAATAGAGAGAGTCTACGAGCAGTACTTC. This sequence encodes CASSSQIERVYEQYF.